The source of this T cell receptor (beta chain) is a study of Ad26.COV2.S vaccination and SARS-CoV-2 variants. Germline lookup yields CDR1 SGHRS and CDR2 YFSETQ. The CDR3 is made up of 13 amino acids. Trimming took off 2 bases at V and 4 bases at J, with 9 bases between the two ends. Described treatment: around 19 received Ad26.COV2.S at low or high dose, single or two shots; roughly five received placebo; per-sample allocation not given. Each sample was drawn 63 days after the first injection (of vaccine or placebo). An Ad26 vector expressing Wuhan-strain SARS-CoV-2 spike constituted the vaccine. Study-wide results and caveats: Total T cell responses, in the TCR breadth and depth analyses, may have been underestimated. For non-spike TCRs, breadth in vaccine recipients resembled that in placebo recipients.

A remark on this clone: Antigen: not known.

Measured with immunoSEQ multiplex PCR; TCRdb has only the in-frame clones, and not every one. The sample lists about 350,000 clones, 75% to 90% seen once, with around 11% in the top ten. The sequence was collected from a person between 18 and 65 years old who received the Ad26.COV2.S COVID-19 vaccine or a placebo. V gene TRBV5-1 combines with J gene TRBJ2-5; D uncertain. Material: peripheral blood, obtained in a trial of Ad26.COV2.S vaccine versus placebo. The CDR3 sequence: CASSFLDGETQYF. CDR3 sequence (DNA): TGCGCCAGCAGCTTCTTAGATGGAGAGACCCAGTACTTC.